Below are 24 T cell receptor beta chains sequenced from a single sample in a study of T-cell memory formation after mild COVID-19. TCRdb itself ran the 5' RACE reads through MiXCR, one entry per CDR3 protein. The repertoire holds around 470,000 distinct CDR3 sequences, 20% seen once, with more than 8% in the top ten. The sample consisted of PBMCs or a T cell subset sorted from them (not recorded which). Receptor source: an adult woman who had mild COVID-19 (a few samples of this study predate the infection). Cell type and time point are not known.

This clonotype was counted only a few times. The chain carries TRBV7-9 and TRBJ2-7; D assignment may be TRBD1 or TRBD2 (6 bases each). This CDR3 comprises 16 residues. Germline loops: CDR1 SEHNR, CDR2 FQNEAQ (reference sequence). V was cut by 4 bases and J by 0 bases, with 16 bases left in between. Here the CDR3 reads CASSSLPGAPSYEQYF. CDR3 nucleotides: TGTGCCAGCAGCTCCCTCCCGGGGGCCCCCTCCTACGAGCAGTACTTC. Together with reference TRBV7-9 and TRBJ2-7, the CDR3 gives the full variable domain: DTGVSQNPRHKITKRGQNVTFRCDPISEHNRLYWYRQTLGQGPEFLTYFQNEAQLEKSRLLSDRFSAERPKGSFSTLEIQRTEQGDSAMYLCASSSLPGAPSYEQYFGPGTRLTVT.

This clonotype was recorded many times. The chain combines TRBV27 with TRBJ1-6; TRBD1 matches 11 bases. V trimming: 5 bases; J trimming: 9 bases; junction bases outside the gene matches: 12. This CDR3 has 17 residues. The germline gives CDR1 MNHEY, CDR2 SMNVEV (reference sequence). As DNA, the CDR3 is TGTGCCAGCAGTCTACGCTGGGACAGGGGGTTTGGTTCACCCCTCCACTTT. Amino acid sequence: CASSLRWDRGFGSPLHF.

In its sample, this clonotype was seen a few times. V is TRBV20-1 and J is TRBJ2-1; the D gene is possibly TRBD2 (6 bases). Trimming pared 5 bases from V and 0 bases from J, leaving 11 bases between. This CDR3 comprises 14 residues. Germline V lookup: CDR1 DFQATT, CDR2 SNEGSKA (reference sequence). CDR3 sequence reads: CSAPRGSSYNEQFF. As DNA, the CDR3 is TGCAGTGCTCCCCGGGGGAGCTCCTACAATGAGCAGTTCTTC.

J is TRBJ2-3 and V is TRBV9, with a weak D call TRBD2 (6 bases). V dropped 3 bases and J dropped 0 bases, with 11 bases sitting between them. The CDR3 has 15 residues. Germline-derived CDR1 and CDR2 are SGDLS and YYNGEE. CDR3: CASSAGGKSTDTQYF. Here the CDR3 DNA reads TGTGCCAGCAGCGCCGGAGGGAAGAGCACAGATACGCAGTATTTT.

This clonotype was detected a few times. The chain carries TRBV10-3 and TRBJ1-6; D not certain. With 0 bases removed from V and 7 bases from J, the gap between germline ends came to 16 bases. The CDR3 runs to 17 residues. The germline V gene has CDR1 ENHRY and CDR2 SYGVKD. The CDR3 coding sequence is TGTGCCATCAGTGAGTCGATTCGTGAAGGGCGGAATTCACCCCTCCACTTT. It specifies CAISESIREGRNSPLHF.

The chain has TRBV12-3 or TRBV12-4 and TRBJ2-1; 7 bases map to TRBD2. Losses at the gene ends were 8 bases for V and 8 bases for J; bases not matched to a gene: 3. The CDR3 has 11 residues. CDR3 nucleotides: TGTGCCAGCGGGGAGGGCGATGAGCAGTTCTTC. This codes for CASGEGDEQFF.

This clonotype was detected only a few times. The chain carries TRBV6-5 and TRBJ2-7; possibly TRBD2 for D (6 bases). The germline V and J ends were trimmed by 0 bases and 5 bases, with 20 bases remaining between them. Germline CDR1 MNHEY, CDR2 SVGAGI. The CDR3 runs to 17 residues. The CDR3 DNA sequence: TGTGCCAGCAGTTACTCTGGGAGGACCCCTATCCTAGACGAGCAGTACTTC. It yields the protein CASSYSGRTPILDEQYF.

The V and J genes are TRBV5-1 and TRBJ2-1, with TRBD2 matching 13 bases. V lost 4 bases, J lost 0 bases, and 10 bases stayed unmatched. There are 19 residues in the CDR3. Germline V lookup: CDR1 SGHRS, CDR2 YFSETQ. The CDR3 loop is CASSVGLAGLRSSYNEQFF. For the CDR3, the DNA is TGCGCCAGCAGCGTGGGACTAGCGGGGTTAAGAAGCTCCTACAATGAGCAGTTCTTC.

V and J are TRBV5-4 and TRBJ2-2; no clear D gene. The germline CDR1 and CDR2 sequences are SGHNT and YYREEE (reference sequence). The CDR3 runs 13 residues. V lost 3 bases, J lost 7 bases, and 10 bases lay in between. CDR3 nucleotides: TGTGCCAGCAGCTCACAGTCGGTCGGGGAGCTGTTTTTT. Its protein product is CASSSQSVGELFF.

The chain couples TRBV19 to TRBJ1-4; D is ambiguous. Trimming left V 3 bases short and J 7 bases short, with 18 bases between. CDR1 and CDR2 from the germline V gene are LNHDA and SQIVND (reference sequence). The CDR3 has 16 residues. The CDR3 DNA sequence: TGTGCCAGTAGTATTTCTAGGACCCGACAAGGTGAAAAACTGTTTTTT. Its translation is CASSISRTRQGEKLFF.

Only one count was recorded for this clonotype. This chain uses TRBV6-2 or TRBV6-3 with TRBJ2-3; the match to TRBD2 covers 12 bases. This CDR3 region has 16 residues. J gave up 8 bases and V 6 bases, and 12 bases lay outside the gene matches. Germline CDR1 and CDR2: MNHEY and SVGEGT. CDR3 DNA: TGTGCCAGCAGGAATCTAGCGGGAGGGCGGTTTCCTACGCAGTATTTT. This encodes CASRNLAGGRFPTQYF.

The chain combines TRBV6-5 with TRBJ1-5; no firm D call. The CDR3 is made up of 14 amino acids. Trimming stripped 2 bases from V and 4 bases from J, with 9 bases between. In germline, CDR1 is MNHEY, CDR2 SVGAGI. The DNA of the CDR3 is TGTGCCAGCAGTTACCGGCTGGGGAATCAGCCCCAGCATTTT. Translation: CASSYRLGNQPQHF.

This clonotype turned up a few times. The chain employs TRBV7-6 and TRBJ2-5; 7 bases are shared with TRBD2. J was trimmed by 5 bases and V by 2 bases; bases with no gene match: 5. Germline V lookup: CDR1 SGHVS, CDR2 FNYEAQ. This CDR3 is built from 14 residues. In DNA form, the CDR3 reads TGTGCCAGCAGCTTAAACGGGGAGGGGGAGACCCAGTACTTC. The encoded protein is CASSLNGEGETQYF.

This clonotype was seen a handful of times. The chain carries TRBV18 and TRBJ1-1; a weak D match, TRBD1 (6 bases). V lost 6 bases and J 0 bases, leaving 17 bases between the germline ends. The CDR3 has 16 amino acids. Looked up from germline, CDR1 is KGHSH and CDR2 is LQKENI. The CDR3 region has the DNA TGTGCCAGCTCGCCGCCCATGGGACACATGAACACTGAAGCTTTCTTT. It encodes CASSPPMGHMNTEAFF.

In this sample, this clonotype turned up a few times. The chain combines TRBV24-1 with TRBJ2-2, with 13 bases aligning to TRBD2. Per the germline V gene, CDR1 is KGHDR and CDR2 is SFDVKD. Unmatched junction bases numbered 11, after V lost 5 bases and J lost 6 bases. The CDR3 has 18 amino acids. The CDR3 spells CATSALLAGGPESGELFF. The CDR3 bases are TGTGCCACCAGTGCCCTACTAGCGGGAGGGCCTGAGTCCGGGGAGCTGTTTTTT.

The chain couples TRBV5-1 to TRBJ1-5, with D perhaps matching TRBD1 (6 bases). CDR1 SGHRS and CDR2 YFSETQ come from the germline V gene. Trimming cost V 1 base and J 5 bases, with 13 bases left between them. This CDR3 comprises 15 residues. The CDR3 coding sequence is TGCGCCAGCAGCTTGTCCGGGGGGGCAGATCAGCCCCAGCATTTT. Amino acids: CASSLSGGADQPQHF.

This chain joins TRBV20-1 and TRBJ2-2, with 7 bases matching TRBD2. Trimming cost V 0 bases and J 1 base; bases outside gene matches: 5. Germline V gene data show CDR1 as DFQATT and CDR2 as SNEGSKA (reference sequence). This CDR3 contains 16 residues. The CDR3 DNA reads as TGCAGTGCTAGAGATCCCGGCGGGAGGAACACCGGGGAGCTGTTTTTT. Residues: CSARDPGGRNTGELFF.

This clonotype has just a few counts. V gene TRBV27 combines with J gene TRBJ2-1, with 9 nucleotides matching TRBD2. The CDR3 totals 16 residues. V shed 3 bases and J 6 bases; nucleotides not matched to a gene: 9. Germline loops: CDR1 MNHEY, CDR2 SMNVEV (reference sequence). This chain's CDR3 is CASSLVGAGGLNEQFF. The CDR3 DNA reads as TGTGCCAGCAGTTTGGTCGGGGCGGGGGGGCTCAATGAGCAGTTCTTC.

The rearrangement joins TRBV29-1 to TRBJ2-3, with 12 bases fitting TRBD2. Germline V gene lookup returns CDR1 SQVTM and CDR2 ANQGSEA. Trimming at V came to 7 bases and at J to 2 bases, leaving 7 bases not matched to a gene. The CDR3 has 15 residues. The CDR3 bases are TGCAGCGCTCCGACTAGCGGGGGCTACACAGATACGCAGTATTTT. Amino acids: CSAPTSGGYTDTQYF.

This clonotype was seen a handful of times. V is TRBV7-9 and J is TRBJ2-7; 14 nucleotides align to TRBD2. The CDR3 runs 19 residues. Germline assignment: CDR1 SEHNR and CDR2 FQNEAQ (reference sequence). Trimming took 4 bases from V and 4 from J; bases not matched to a gene: 15. DNA for the CDR3: TGTGCCAGCAGCTCACCTCGTAGACTAGCGGGAGGGCCGATGTACGAGCAGTACTTC. Translating it yields CASSSPRRLAGGPMYEQYF.

This clonotype was observed a handful of times. The V and J genes are TRBV12-3 or TRBV12-4 and TRBJ1-1, with 7 bases that match TRBD1. This CDR3 contains 15 residues. V lost 2 bases to trimming and J lost 4 bases; unmatched junction nucleotides: 7. The CDR3 protein is CASSLRRGRSTEAFF. The CDR3 DNA follows: TGTGCCAGCAGTTTACGGAGGGGGCGTAGCACTGAAGCTTTCTTT.

There are a few counts of this clonotype. The rearrangement joins TRBV6-6 to TRBJ2-7, with TRBD1 as a possible D gene (5 bases). The V gene's germline CDR1 is MNHNY and CDR2 SVGAGI (reference sequence). The CDR3 is 11 amino acids. V lost 2 bases, J lost 11 bases, and 10 bases lay in between. CDR3 bases: TGTGCCAGCAGTTACCGGGCACAGGAGTACTTC. Translated, it gives CASSYRAQEYF.

V gene TRBV11-1 combines with J gene TRBJ2-7; weak D call: TRBD1 (5 bases). The germline gives CDR1 SGHAT, CDR2 FQDESV (reference sequence). The V end lost 1 base, the J end lost 4 bases, and 14 bases lay between the germline ends. The CDR3 length is 15 residues. CDR3 in DNA: TGTGCCAGCAGCTTAGGGGGCGACCCTGGATACGAGCAGTACTTC. It codes for CASSLGGDPGYEQYF.

J is TRBJ2-6 and V is TRBV6-2 or TRBV6-3; D tentatively fits TRBD1 or TRBD2 (5 bases each). The CDR3 is 17 residues long. Germline V gene data show CDR1 as MNHEY and CDR2 as SVGEGT. The V and J ends lost 7 bases and 0 bases respectively, with 16 bases between them. CDR3 sequence (DNA): TGTGCCAGCACTCTACCGAGGGACGCCTCTGGGGCCAACGTCCTGACTTTC. Translation: CASTLPRDASGANVLTF.